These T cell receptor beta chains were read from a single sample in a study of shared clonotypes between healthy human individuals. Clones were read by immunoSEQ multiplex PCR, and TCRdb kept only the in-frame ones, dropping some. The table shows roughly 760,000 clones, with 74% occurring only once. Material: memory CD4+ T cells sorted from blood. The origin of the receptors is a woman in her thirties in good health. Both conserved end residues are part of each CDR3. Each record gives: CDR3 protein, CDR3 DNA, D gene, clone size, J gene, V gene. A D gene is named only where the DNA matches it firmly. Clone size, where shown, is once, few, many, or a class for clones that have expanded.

CASSAGRLEPQHF TGTGCCAGCAGTGCAGGTCGCCTGGAGCCCCAGCATTTT - many TRBJ1-5 TRBV6-1
CASSLEASFPGELFF TGTGCCAGCAGCTTAGAGGCTAGCTTCCCCGGGGAGCTGTTTTTT - - TRBJ2-2 TRBV11-2
CASRLTGNQPQHF TGTGCCAGCAGATTGACAGGTAATCAGCCCCAGCATTTT - - TRBJ1-5 TRBV6-5
CASSLEGQGREQYF TGTGCCAGCAGCTTGGAAGGACAGGGCCGCGAGCAGTACTTC TRBD1 few TRBJ2-7 TRBV5-4
CAISGVGVLDTIYF TGTGCCATCAGTGGAGTAGGGGTACTTGACACCATATATTTT - few TRBJ1-3 TRBV10-3
CASSPYAGVNQPQHF TGTGCCAGTAGTCCCTACGCCGGGGTGAATCAGCCCCAGCATTTT - - TRBJ1-5 TRBV19
CAIYQGGVRTEAFF TGTGCCATCTATCAGGGGGGCGTGAGGACTGAAGCTTTCTTT TRBD1 - TRBJ1-1 TRBV2
CASRRDQGNQPQHF TGTGCCAGCAGAAGGGACCAGGGCAATCAGCCCCAGCATTTT - many TRBJ1-5 TRBV27
CASSSYGTGTHEQYF TGTGCCAGCAGTTCATACGGGACAGGGACCCACGAGCAGTACTTC TRBD1 - TRBJ2-7 TRBV28
CASSPTGVTEAFF TGTGCCAGCAGCCCAACAGGGGTCACTGAAGCTTTCTTT TRBD1 - TRBJ1-1 TRBV7-9
CASSSGAGTSGADTQYF TGTGCCAGCAGCTCAGGGGCAGGGACCAGTGGTGCAGATACGCAGTATTTT - - TRBJ2-3 TRBV11-2
CASSEQAGGPNEQFF TGTGCCAGCAGTGAACAAGCGGGAGGGCCCAATGAGCAGTTCTTC TRBD2 once TRBJ2-1 TRBV6-1
CASAQPGRSNEQFF TGTGCCAGCGCACAACCTGGGCGGAGCAATGAGCAGTTCTTC - - TRBJ2-1 TRBV27
CASRTSGSWEQYF TGTGCCAGCAGGACTAGCGGGAGCTGGGAGCAGTACTTC TRBD2 - TRBJ2-7 TRBV28
CASSRNQLNTEAFF TGTGCCAGTAGCAGGAACCAGTTGAACACTGAAGCTTTCTTT - - TRBJ1-1 TRBV19
CASSLSHREPQHF TGTGCCAGCAGCTTATCTCACCGTGAGCCCCAGCATTTT - few TRBJ1-5 TRBV7-8
CASSRWGENEQFF TGCGCCAGCAGCCGCTGGGGAGAGAATGAGCAGTTCTTC - - TRBJ2-1 TRBV5-1
CASSLAGSGANVLTF TGTGCCAGCAGCTTGGCGGGGTCTGGGGCCAACGTCCTGACTTTC - - TRBJ2-6 TRBV5-8
CASTEGTGNTEAFF TGTGCCAGCACCGAGGGTACGGGGAACACTGAAGCTTTCTTT - few TRBJ1-1 TRBV6-6
CASSRSGQGGETQYF TGTGCCAGCAGCCGAAGCGGACAGGGTGGTGAGACCCAGTACTTC TRBD1 - TRBJ2-5 TRBV11-2
CASRPLQGGTEAFF TGTGCCAGCAGGCCCCTCCAGGGGGGGACTGAAGCTTTCTTT TRBD1 - TRBJ1-1 TRBV27
CASSLALDTGELFF TGTGCCAGCAGTTTAGCACTAGACACCGGGGAGCTGTTTTTT - - TRBJ2-2 TRBV27
CANLPRGGGFTEAFF TGTGCCAACTTACCTCGAGGGGGAGGTTTTACTGAAGCTTTCTTT - - TRBJ1-1 TRBV28
CASSLTTDQETQYF TGTGCCAGCAGCCTGACCACGGACCAAGAGACCCAGTACTTC - - TRBJ2-5 TRBV9